This TCR beta chain was recorded in a study of CD8+ T cells in alopecia areata. Sequencing templates came from extracted RNA that was reverse transcribed into cDNA. The assay was immunoSEQ multiplex PCR, and TCRdb's table has in-frame clones only and misses some. The sample includes 120,000 or so clones, approximately 58% of them seen just once. The CDR3 totals 16 residues. The germline CDR1 and CDR2 sequences are MNHNY and SVGAGI (reference sequence). The sample consisted of CD4+ T cells sorted from blood, taken at week 0. The gene calls are TRBV6-6 and TRBJ2-5, with a possible D match to TRBD1 (6 bases). The closer fit of TRBJ2-7 to the DNA end suggests the J call may be wrong. The TCR originated in a human donor with alopecia areata. The CDR3 here is CASSSGLTRGSDEQYF. CDR3 bases: TGTGCCAGCAGTTCGGGTTTAACCAGGGGAAGCGACGAGCAGTACTTC.